One T cell receptor (beta chain) is described in this entry. An end of the junction does not agree with germline; a read error may underlie this. The input was approximately 0.45 ug total RNA; TCR beta cDNA was made from it with a constant-region primer. Libraries of TCR beta came from three nested multiplex PCR rounds with slightly modified ARM-PCR. Researchers ran the first two PCR rounds for roughly 10 cycles each with TRBV1-TRBV30 forward primers and a C-beta reverse primer. MiXCR was run by TCRdb on the multiplex PCR reads, yielding one entry per CDR3 protein. The sample has 95,000 to 100,000 distinct CDR3 sequences, around 71% seen once. This entry comes from a study of tumor-infiltrating lymphocytes in primary liver carcinoma. Unsorted bulk tissue, about 18-31 mg of it, served as the source for co-extraction of RNA and DNA. The germline V gene has CDR1 SQVTM and CDR2 ANQGSEA. The length of the CDR3 is 12 residues.

V and J are TRBV29-1 and TRBJ1-5, with D perhaps TRBD1 (5 bases). The source material was liver tumor tissue from sampling region 2. Subset of the sample: tumor region T2, inferior pole. This TCR was recovered from a woman aged 55-70 years with primary liver carcinoma and hepatitis B virus infection. The CDR3 loop reads CGVGTSSQPQHF. The DNA of the CDR3 is TGCGGCGTTGGGACCTCCTCTCAGCCCCAGCATTTT.